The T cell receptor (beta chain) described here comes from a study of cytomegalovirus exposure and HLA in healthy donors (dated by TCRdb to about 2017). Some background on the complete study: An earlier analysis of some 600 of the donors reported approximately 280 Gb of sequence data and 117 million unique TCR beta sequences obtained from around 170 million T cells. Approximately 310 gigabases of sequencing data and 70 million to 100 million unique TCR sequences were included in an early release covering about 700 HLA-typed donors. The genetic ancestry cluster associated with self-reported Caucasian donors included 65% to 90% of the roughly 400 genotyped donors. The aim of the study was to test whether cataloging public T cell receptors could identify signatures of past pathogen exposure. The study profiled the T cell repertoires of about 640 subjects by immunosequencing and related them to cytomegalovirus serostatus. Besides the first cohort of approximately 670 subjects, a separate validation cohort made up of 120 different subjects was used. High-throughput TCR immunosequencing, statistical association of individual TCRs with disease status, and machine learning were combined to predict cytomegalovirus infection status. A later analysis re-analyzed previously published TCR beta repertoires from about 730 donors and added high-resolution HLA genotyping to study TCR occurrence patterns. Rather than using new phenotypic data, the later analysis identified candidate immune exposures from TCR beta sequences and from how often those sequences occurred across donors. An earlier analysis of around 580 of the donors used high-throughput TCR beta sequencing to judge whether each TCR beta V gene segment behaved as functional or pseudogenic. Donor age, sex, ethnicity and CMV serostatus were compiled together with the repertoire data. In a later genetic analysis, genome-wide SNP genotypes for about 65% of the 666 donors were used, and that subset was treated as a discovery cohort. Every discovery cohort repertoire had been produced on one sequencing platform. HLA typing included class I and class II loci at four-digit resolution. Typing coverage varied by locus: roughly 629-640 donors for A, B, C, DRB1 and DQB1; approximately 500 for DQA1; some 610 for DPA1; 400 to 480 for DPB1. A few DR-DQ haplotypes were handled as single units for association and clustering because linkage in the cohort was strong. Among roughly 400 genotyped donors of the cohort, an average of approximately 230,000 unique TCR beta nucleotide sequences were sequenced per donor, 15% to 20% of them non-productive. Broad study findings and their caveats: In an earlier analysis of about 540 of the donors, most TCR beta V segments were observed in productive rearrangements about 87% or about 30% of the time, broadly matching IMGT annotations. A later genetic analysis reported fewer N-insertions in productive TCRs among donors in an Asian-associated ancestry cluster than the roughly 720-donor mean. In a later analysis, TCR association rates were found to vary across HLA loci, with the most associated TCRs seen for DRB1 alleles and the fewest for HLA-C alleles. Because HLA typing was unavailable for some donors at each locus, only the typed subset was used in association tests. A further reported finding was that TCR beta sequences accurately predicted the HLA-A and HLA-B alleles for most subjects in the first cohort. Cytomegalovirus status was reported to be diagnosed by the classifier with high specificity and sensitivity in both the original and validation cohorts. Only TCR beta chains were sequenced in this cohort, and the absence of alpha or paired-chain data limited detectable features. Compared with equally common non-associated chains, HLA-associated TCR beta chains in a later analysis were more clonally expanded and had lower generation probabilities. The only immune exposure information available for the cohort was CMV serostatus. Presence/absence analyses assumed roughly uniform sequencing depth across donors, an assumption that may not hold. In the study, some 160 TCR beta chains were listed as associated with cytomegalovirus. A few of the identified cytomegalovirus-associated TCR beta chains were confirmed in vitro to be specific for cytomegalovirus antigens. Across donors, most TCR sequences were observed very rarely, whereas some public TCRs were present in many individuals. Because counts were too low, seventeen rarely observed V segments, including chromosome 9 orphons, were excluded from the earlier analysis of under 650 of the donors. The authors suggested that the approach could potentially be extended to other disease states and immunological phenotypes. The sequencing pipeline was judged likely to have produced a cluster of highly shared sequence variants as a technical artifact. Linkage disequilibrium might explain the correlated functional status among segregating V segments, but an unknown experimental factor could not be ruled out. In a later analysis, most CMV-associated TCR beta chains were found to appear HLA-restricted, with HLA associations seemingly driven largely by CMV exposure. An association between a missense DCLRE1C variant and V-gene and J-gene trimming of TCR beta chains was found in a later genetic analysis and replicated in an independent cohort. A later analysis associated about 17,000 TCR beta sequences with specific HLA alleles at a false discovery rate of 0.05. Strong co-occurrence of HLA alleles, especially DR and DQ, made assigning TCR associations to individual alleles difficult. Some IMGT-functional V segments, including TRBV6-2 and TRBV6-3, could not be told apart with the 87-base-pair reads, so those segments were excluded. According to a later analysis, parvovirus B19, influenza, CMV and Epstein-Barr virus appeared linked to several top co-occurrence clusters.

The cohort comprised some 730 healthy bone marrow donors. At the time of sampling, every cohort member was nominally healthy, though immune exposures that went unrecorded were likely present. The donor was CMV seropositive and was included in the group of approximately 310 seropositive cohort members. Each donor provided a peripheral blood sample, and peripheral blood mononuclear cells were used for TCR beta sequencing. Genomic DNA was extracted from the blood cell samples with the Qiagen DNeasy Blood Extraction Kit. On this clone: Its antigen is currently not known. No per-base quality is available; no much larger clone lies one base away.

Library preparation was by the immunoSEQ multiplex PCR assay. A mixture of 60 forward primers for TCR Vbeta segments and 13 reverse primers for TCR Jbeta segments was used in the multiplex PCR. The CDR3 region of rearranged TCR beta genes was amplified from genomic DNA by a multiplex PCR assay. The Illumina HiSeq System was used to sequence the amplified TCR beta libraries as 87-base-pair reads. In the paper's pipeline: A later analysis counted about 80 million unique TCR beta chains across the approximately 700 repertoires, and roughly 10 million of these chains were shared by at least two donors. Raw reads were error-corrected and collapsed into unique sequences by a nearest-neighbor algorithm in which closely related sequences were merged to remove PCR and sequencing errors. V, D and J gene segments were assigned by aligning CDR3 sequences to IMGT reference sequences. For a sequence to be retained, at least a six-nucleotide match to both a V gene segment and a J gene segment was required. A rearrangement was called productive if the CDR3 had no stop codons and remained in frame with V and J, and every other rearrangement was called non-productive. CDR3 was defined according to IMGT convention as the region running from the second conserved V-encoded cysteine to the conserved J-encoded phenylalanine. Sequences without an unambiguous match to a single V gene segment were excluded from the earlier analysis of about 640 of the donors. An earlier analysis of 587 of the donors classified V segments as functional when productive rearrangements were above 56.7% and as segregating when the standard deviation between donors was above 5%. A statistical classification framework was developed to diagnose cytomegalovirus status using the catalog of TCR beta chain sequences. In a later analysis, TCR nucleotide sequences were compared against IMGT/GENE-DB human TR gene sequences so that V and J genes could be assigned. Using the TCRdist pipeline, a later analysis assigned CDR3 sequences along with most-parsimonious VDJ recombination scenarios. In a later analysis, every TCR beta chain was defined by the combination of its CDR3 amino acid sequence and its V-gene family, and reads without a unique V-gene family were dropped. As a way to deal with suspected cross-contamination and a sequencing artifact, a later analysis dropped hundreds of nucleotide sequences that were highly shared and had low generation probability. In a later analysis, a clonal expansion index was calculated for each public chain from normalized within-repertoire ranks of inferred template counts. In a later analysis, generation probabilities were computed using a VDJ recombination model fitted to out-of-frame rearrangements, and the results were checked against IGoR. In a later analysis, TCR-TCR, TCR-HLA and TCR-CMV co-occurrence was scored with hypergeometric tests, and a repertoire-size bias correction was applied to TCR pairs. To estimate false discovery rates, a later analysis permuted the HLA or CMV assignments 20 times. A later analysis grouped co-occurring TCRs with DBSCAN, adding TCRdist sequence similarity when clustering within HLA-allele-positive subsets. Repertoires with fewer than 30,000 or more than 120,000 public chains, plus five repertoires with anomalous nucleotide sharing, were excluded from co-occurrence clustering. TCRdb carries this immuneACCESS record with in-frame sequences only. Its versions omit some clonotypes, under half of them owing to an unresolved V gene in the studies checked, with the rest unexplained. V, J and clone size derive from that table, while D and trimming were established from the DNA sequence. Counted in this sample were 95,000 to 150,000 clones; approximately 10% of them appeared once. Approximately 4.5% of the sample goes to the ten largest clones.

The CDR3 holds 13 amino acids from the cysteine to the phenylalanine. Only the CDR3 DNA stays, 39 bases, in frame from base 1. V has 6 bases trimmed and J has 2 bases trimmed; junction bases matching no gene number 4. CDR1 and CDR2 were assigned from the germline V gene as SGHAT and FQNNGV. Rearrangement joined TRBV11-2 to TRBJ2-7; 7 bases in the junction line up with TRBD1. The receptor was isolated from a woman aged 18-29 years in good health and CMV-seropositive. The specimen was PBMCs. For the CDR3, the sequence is CASSTGQPYEQYF. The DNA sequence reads TGTGCCAGCAGTACGGGACAGCCCTACGAGCAGTACTTC.